A single sample gave rise to the 28 T cell receptor beta chains below, sequenced in a study of blood T cell repertoires in COVID-19. Only in-frame clones appear in the TCRdb table, and some are missing; sequencing was by immunoSEQ multiplex PCR. The sample comprises about 290,000 clones, over 80% of which are singletons, and around 3.7% rests with the top ten. Sequencing was done on a sample of peripheral blood. The receptors originated from a woman in her 50s with active or convalescent COVID-19.

The gene calls are TRBV2 and TRBJ2-5, with D unresolved. Germline loops: CDR1 SNHLY, CDR2 FYNNEI. The CDR3 extends over 12 amino acids. Trimming left V 5 bases short and J 4 bases short, with 8 bases between. In DNA, the CDR3 is TGTGCCAGCAGTTTGTCCGGAGAGACCCAGTACTTC. It specifies CASSLSGETQYF.

The rearrangement uses TRBV6-5 and TRBJ1-4, with a possible D match to TRBD1 (5 bases). CDR1 and CDR2 from the germline V gene are MNHEY and SVGAGI. Trimming shortened V by 3 bases and J by 7 bases, and 15 bases separated the two germline ends. This CDR3 has 15 residues. DNA for the CDR3: TGTGCCAGCAGTTATCATGAGGCGGGGGTTGAAAAACTGTTTTTT. Its translation is CASSYHEAGVEKLFF.

J is TRBJ2-3 and V is TRBV25-1, with TRBD2 identical over 7 bases. V was pared by 5 bases and J by 2 bases, with 10 bases of the junction left unmatched. This CDR3 spans 16 amino acids. Germline V gives CDR1 MGHDK, CDR2 SYGVNS. The CDR3 here is CASSPLGEGVTDTQYF. The CDR3 region has the DNA TGTGCCAGCAGTCCCCTAGGGGAGGGAGTCACAGATACGCAGTATTTT.

This sequence joins TRBV4-1 and TRBJ2-5; no reliable D call. Trimming left V 0 bases short and J 0 bases short, with 8 bases between. Per germline, CDR1 MGHRA and CDR2 YSYEKL. This CDR3 region has 15 residues. CDR3 loop: CASSQDYTYQETQYF. The CDR3, as DNA: TGCGCCAGCAGCCAAGATTACACCTACCAAGAGACCCAGTACTTC.

A few counts support this clone. The gene calls are TRBV5-1 and TRBJ1-2; weak D call: TRBD1 (6 bases). V lost 0 bases to trimming and J lost 2 bases, with 8 bases between them. This CDR3 contains 14 residues. In germline, CDR1 is SGHRS, CDR2 YFSETQ. CDR3 nucleotides: TGCGCCAGCAGCTTGGGGGACACCAACTATGGCTACACCTTC. Its translation is CASSLGDTNYGYTF.

This clone turned up a few times. V is TRBV7-8 and J is TRBJ2-2; 9 bases match TRBD1. Germline values: CDR1 SGHVS, CDR2 FQNEAQ. This CDR3 region has 15 residues. The V and J ends lost 4 bases and 7 bases, in that order; junction bases with no gene match: 7. The CDR3 region is CASSSRQGGVGELFF. In nucleotides, the CDR3 is TGTGCCAGCAGCTCCCGACAGGGGGGTGTCGGGGAGCTGTTTTTT.

In its sample, this clone was seen a few times. V is TRBV12-3 or TRBV12-4 and J is TRBJ1-1, with D hard to call. Trimming shortened V by 2 bases and J by 8 bases, and 9 bases separated the two germline ends. The length of the CDR3 is 12 residues. The chain's CDR3 is CASSLFQLEAFF. The CDR3 region has the DNA TGTGCCAGCAGTTTATTTCAGTTAGAAGCTTTCTTT.

This clone occurred once. The rearrangement links TRBV6-4 to TRBJ1-2; possible D gene TRBD1, 5 bases. The CDR3 is made up of 13 amino acids. V was clipped by 3 bases and J by 7 bases, with 12 bases between them. Germline V gene lookup returns CDR1 MRHNA and CDR2 SNTAGT. The DNA of the CDR3 is TGTGCCAGCAGTGAAGGGACTCTGGGTGGCTACACCTTC. The encoded protein is CASSEGTLGGYTF.

The rearrangement uses TRBV19 and TRBJ2-7; 9 bases agree with TRBD1. The CDR3 sequence is 14 residues long. The junction had 6 bases not matched to a gene; V was cut back by 8 bases and J by 1 base. Germline lookup yields CDR1 LNHDA and CDR2 SQIVND (reference sequence). The DNA for the CDR3 is TGTGCCAGTCGAGGGACAGGGTTTTCCTACGAGCAGTACTTC. Amino acid sequence: CASRGTGFSYEQYF.

About this clone: Additional DNA sequences in this sample encode the identical CDR3. This chain links TRBV19 with TRBJ1-5; D is uncertain. Deletions cut 4 bases from V and 4 bases from J, with 5 bases between. The CDR3 is 12 residues long. Germline V lookup: CDR1 LNHDA, CDR2 SQIVND (reference sequence). Written as DNA, the CDR3 is TGTGCCAGTAGTAGCAGAAATCAGCCCCAGCATTTT. It is translated as CASSSRNQPQHF.

The rearrangement uses TRBV7-2 and TRBJ1-6; D is perhaps TRBD1 (6 bases). V was shortened by 4 bases and J by 9 bases, with 16 bases between the two germline ends. The CDR3 loop spans 15 amino acids. Germline CDR1 is SGHTA and CDR2 is FQGNSA. The CDR3 coding sequence is TGTGCCAGCAGCTCCTTACAGGGCTCGGTTTCACCCCTCCACTTT. The encoded protein is CASSSLQGSVSPLHF.

The chain couples TRBV6-5 to TRBJ1-5; tentative D call: TRBD1 (6 bases). Trimming removed 2 bases at V and 0 bases at J, with 8 bases between. The V gene's germline CDR1 is MNHEY and CDR2 SVGAGI. The CDR3 is made up of 15 amino acids. The CDR3 region is CASSYGTYSNQPQHF. The CDR3 DNA reads as TGTGCCAGCAGTTACGGGACATATAGCAATCAGCCCCAGCATTTT.

The chain recombines TRBV7-2 with TRBJ2-7; TRBD2 matches at 12 bases. CDR3 length: 15 amino acids. The germline CDR1 and CDR2 sequences are SGHTA and FQGNSA. With 5 bases clipped from V and 2 bases from J, the junction kept 4 bases outside the gene matches. This CDR3 reads CASSVTSGRTYEQYF. For the CDR3, the DNA is TGTGCCAGCAGCGTCACTAGCGGGAGGACCTACGAGCAGTACTTC.

This clone was seen many times. This chain uses TRBV7-2 with TRBJ1-1; D is unresolved. This CDR3 is built from 13 residues. The germline CDR1 and CDR2 sequences are SGHTA and FQGNSA. V lost 6 bases to trimming and J lost 5 bases, with 13 bases between them. The DNA for the CDR3 is TGTGCCAGCAGTCTGGGGAGGAGGACTGAAGCTTTCTTT. This codes for CASSLGRRTEAFF.

CDR3 DNA: TGCGCCAGCAGTCCAGCCCGACAGGCGAACACCGGGGAGCTGTTTTTT. Amino acid sequence: CASSPARQANTGELFF. This rearrangement joins TRBV10-1 to TRBJ2-2; possibly TRBD1 for D (6 bases). Germline loops: CDR1 WNHNN, CDR2 SYGVQD (reference sequence). Between the trimmed V and J ends, which lost 5 bases and 0 bases, there was a span of 13 bases. The CDR3 spans 16 residues.

The V gene is TRBV24-1, the J gene TRBJ1-5, with TRBD1 matching 9 bases. Germline V gives CDR1 KGHDR, CDR2 SFDVKD. V dropped 2 bases and J dropped 1; count of bases not matched to a gene: 17. CDR3 length: 21 amino acids. CDR3 residues: CATSDSTGTGPLGVSNQPQHF. CDR3 in DNA: TGTGCCACCAGTGATTCAACCGGGACAGGGCCCCTCGGGGTGAGCAATCAGCCCCAGCATTTT.

This clone was detected only a few times. Additional DNA sequences in this sample encode the identical CDR3. This sequence joins TRBV9 and TRBJ2-7; 9 nucleotides align to TRBD2. Germline V gene data show CDR1 as SGDLS and CDR2 as YYNGEE. J lost 2 bases, V lost 0 bases, and 3 bases had no gene match. The CDR3 extends over 15 amino acids. CDR3 in amino acids: CASSVGLAGTYEQYF. Here the CDR3 DNA reads TGTGCCAGCAGCGTAGGTCTAGCGGGGACCTACGAGCAGTACTTC.

This chain uses TRBV21-1 with TRBJ1-2. TRBV21-1 is shown as a pseudogene. This CDR3 has 16 residues. CDR3 bases: TGTGCCAGCAGGCCGTCGGCCTTAGCTTCTAACTATGGCTACACCTTC. Its protein product is CASRPSALASNYGYTF.

This clone has just a few counts. The chain carries TRBV7-8 and TRBJ1-6, with D uncertain. The CDR3 runs to 13 residues. Trimming took 3 bases from V and 8 from J, leaving 8 bases between them. Germline V gene sequence: CDR1 SGHVS, CDR2 FQNEAQ. The CDR3 nucleotides are TGTGCCAGCAGCTTCGGGTCAGATTCACCCCTCCACTTT. This gives the protein CASSFGSDSPLHF.

The rearrangement uses TRBV14 and TRBJ2-1; TRBD2 aligns across 8 bases. Germline loops: CDR1 SGHDN, CDR2 FVKESK. The CDR3 extends over 16 amino acids. Trimming at V came to 0 bases and at J to 5 bases, leaving 6 bases not matched to a gene. The CDR3 DNA sequence: TGTGCCAGCAGCCAAGAGGCACTAGCGGCAAACAATGAGCAGTTCTTC. Protein product: CASSQEALAANNEQFF.

The chain employs TRBV2 and TRBJ1-4, with 9 bases fitting TRBD1. V was clipped by 6 bases and J by 7 bases; unmatched bases: 9. CDR1 is SNHLY and CDR2 is FYNNEI in the germline V gene. There are 15 residues in the CDR3. The CDR3 nucleotides read TGTGCCAGCAGGGGTCCGGGACAGGGCGGTGAAAAACTGTTTTTT. Translation gives CASRGPGQGGEKLFF.

This sequence joins TRBV18 and TRBJ1-1, with D possibly being TRBD1 (6 bases). The CDR3 length is 15 residues. Germline CDR1 reads KGHSH; CDR2 reads LQKENI. V was pared by 3 bases and J by 2 bases, with 13 bases between. The CDR3 DNA reads as TGTGCCAGCTCACCGCGGGAGGGGACAAACACTGAAGCTTTCTTT. Protein: CASSPREGTNTEAFF. The complete variable domain, with remaining parts taken from reference TRBV18 and TRBJ1-1, reads NAGVMQNPRHLVRRRGQEARLRCSPMKGHSHVYWYRQLPEEGLKFMVYLQKENIIDESGMPKERFSAEFPKEGPSILRIQQVVRGDSAAYFCASSPREGTNTEAFFGQGTRLTVV.

This clone showed up just a few times. The chain joins TRBV9 to TRBJ2-1; 10 bases align to TRBD2. Losses at the gene ends were 0 bases for V and 5 bases for J; bases not matched to a gene: 8. Germline CDR1 is SGDLS and CDR2 is YYNGEE. This CDR3 is built from 17 residues. The CDR3 loop is CASSVGLAGAGNNEQFF. As DNA, the CDR3 is TGTGCCAGCAGCGTAGGTCTAGCGGGAGCGGGGAACAATGAGCAGTTCTTC. Together with reference TRBV9 and TRBJ2-1, the CDR3 gives the full variable domain: DSGVTQTPKHLITATGQRVTLRCSPRSGDLSVYWYQQSLDQGLQFLIQYYNGEERAKGNILERFSAQQFPDLHSELNLSSLELGDSALYFCASSVGLAGAGNNEQFFGPGTRLTVL.

The chain has TRBV4-1 and TRBJ1-4; D perhaps matches TRBD1 (5 bases). Germline CDR1 and CDR2: MGHRA and YSYEKL. Deletions cut 5 bases from V and 0 bases from J, with 13 bases between. This CDR3 is 16 amino acids long. CDR3 DNA sequence: TGCGCCAGCAGCGCCCGACAGAGTGCAACTAATGAAAAACTGTTTTTT. Translating gives CASSARQSATNEKLFF.

The chain uses TRBV30 and TRBJ1-1; TRBD1 matches at 10 bases. CDR3 length: 15 amino acids. Germline V gene sequence: CDR1 GTSNPN, CDR2 SVGIG (reference sequence). The trim removed 3 bases at V and 2 bases at J, leaving 6 bases unmatched. The DNA for the CDR3 is TGTGCCTGGAGCGAGGGGGACAGGGGAAACACTGAAGCTTTCTTT. This sequence encodes CAWSEGDRGNTEAFF.

The rearrangement joins TRBV7-2 to TRBJ2-1; maybe TRBD2 (5 bases). Trimming stripped 0 bases from V and 6 bases from J, with 9 bases between. The CDR3 has 14 residues. Germline V lookup: CDR1 SGHTA, CDR2 FQGNSA. The CDR3 bases are TGTGCCAGCAGCTTAGCGGGAGTATCCAATGAGCAGTTCTTC. Its protein is CASSLAGVSNEQFF.

The gene calls are TRBV15 and TRBJ1-4; D call uncertain. V dropped 0 bases and J dropped 5 bases, with 10 bases sitting between them. CDR3 length: 15 residues. The germline gives CDR1 LNHNV, CDR2 YYDKDF (reference sequence). CDR3 nucleotide sequence: TGTGCCACCAGCAGAGATACTATATCGAATGAAAAACTGTTTTTT. As protein: CATSRDTISNEKLFF.

V is TRBV11-2 and J is TRBJ2-5; TRBD1 aligns across 7 bases. Germline V gene data show CDR1 as SGHAT and CDR2 as FQNNGV. This CDR3 region has 15 residues. The J segment lost 4 bases and the V segment lost 5 bases, leaving 10 bases of the junction unmatched. In DNA form, the CDR3 reads TGTGCCAGCAGCCCCGGGACAGCTCGGGGAGAGACCCAGTACTTC. Its translation: CASSPGTARGETQYF.